This T cell receptor beta chain was captured in a study of blood T cell repertoires in COVID-19. In the study overall: In each case, the material was cDNA or gDNA derived from T cells, B-cell-depleted T cells, or PBMCs.

How the authors handled the data: The authors estimated nucleated cell counts from reference gene primer amplification. Some clones are missing from TCRdb's copy, which holds only in-frame ones; the method was immunoSEQ multiplex PCR. D and trimming come from the DNA, and the V and J calls and clone size come from that table. The data hold some 250,000 clones, with more than 75% observed a single time. This CDR3 region has 16 residues. The V gene's germline CDR1 is MNHEY and CDR2 SVGAGI. V was pared by 4 bases and J by 5 bases, with 13 bases of the junction left unmatched. The V call is TRBV6-5, the J call TRBJ2-7; 8 bases fit TRBD2. This receptor was taken from a woman aged 40 to 55 who had recovered from COVID-19. The material sequenced was peripheral blood. The CDR3 nucleotides are TGTGCCAGCAGTTCGCCCCTGGCCGGGAGGGCACACGAGCAGTACTTC. Protein product: CASSSPLAGRAHEQYF.